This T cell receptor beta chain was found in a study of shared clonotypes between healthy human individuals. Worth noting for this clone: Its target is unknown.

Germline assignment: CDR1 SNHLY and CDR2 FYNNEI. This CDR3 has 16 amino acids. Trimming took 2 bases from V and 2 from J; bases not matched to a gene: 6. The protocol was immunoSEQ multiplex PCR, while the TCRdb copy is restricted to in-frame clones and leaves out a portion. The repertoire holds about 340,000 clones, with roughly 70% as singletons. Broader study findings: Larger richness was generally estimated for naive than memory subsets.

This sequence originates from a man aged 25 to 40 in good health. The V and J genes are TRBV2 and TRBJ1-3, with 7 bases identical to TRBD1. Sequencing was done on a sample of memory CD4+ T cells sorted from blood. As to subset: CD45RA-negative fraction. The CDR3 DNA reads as TGTGCCAGCAGTGAAAAGGGACAGAGGACTGGAAACACCATATATTTT. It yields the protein CASSEKGQRTGNTIYF.